Below are 8 T cell receptor beta chains sequenced from a single sample in a study of a mutant IDH1 vaccine in newly diagnosed glioma. Their specific antigens are unknown. Indicated time point: week 11, during vaccination. Each dose delivered 300 ug of mutant IDH1 20-mer peptide subcutaneously with imiquimod. The method was immunoSEQ multiplex PCR; TCRdb's version includes in-frame clones alone and lacks a portion of them. Here the sample spans under 150,000 clones, 80% being singletons. Specimen: PBMCs, collected from a glioma patient whose treatment included an IDH1 peptide vaccine. These receptors originate from a man in his forties with glioma.

The V call is TRBV1, the J call TRBJ2-5; the D call TRBD1 from the table was never checked on the DNA. TRBV1 is described as a pseudogene. The CDR3 runs to 16 residues. The CDR3 DNA follows: TGCACCAGCAGCCAAGATCGTTTAACAGGGGGAGGGACCCAGTACTTC. Its protein is CTSSQDRLTGGGTQYF.

This clone was recorded only once. This chain links TRBV11-2 with TRBJ2-3; no clear D gene. The germline gives CDR1 SGHAT, CDR2 FQNNGV. The CDR3 is made up of 15 amino acids. The V end was cut by 3 bases, the J end by 0 bases, with 10 bases between. The CDR3 DNA is TGTGCCAGCAGCTTGAGGCTGGTTAGCACAGATACGCAGTATTTT. Its protein product is CASSLRLVSTDTQYF.

This clone was seen only a few times. The chain is built from TRBV7-2 and TRBJ1-1; D gene uncertain. CDR1 is SGHTA and CDR2 is FQGNSA in the germline V gene. This CDR3 has 12 residues. V lost 5 bases and J 5 bases, leaving 9 bases between the germline ends. CDR3: CASSQMGTEAFF. The CDR3 DNA follows: TGTGCCAGCAGCCAAATGGGGACTGAAGCTTTCTTT.

This sequence joins TRBV27 and TRBJ2-2; D unclear. V was cut by 5 bases and J by 0 bases, with 1 base left in between. The length of the CDR3 is 12 residues. Germline V gene data show CDR1 as MNHEY and CDR2 as SMNVEV (reference sequence). The CDR3 here is CASSTNTGELFF. CDR3 coding DNA: TGTGCCAGCAGTACGAACACCGGGGAGCTGTTTTTT.

The genes are TRBV7-6 and TRBJ1-4; D is unclear. In germline, CDR1 is SGHVS, CDR2 FNYEAQ. The V gene lost 4 bases and the J gene lost 8 bases, with 2 bases spanning the gap. This CDR3 has 10 amino acids. The CDR3 here is CASSSEKLFF. The CDR3, as DNA: TGTGCCAGCAGCTCAGAAAAACTGTTTTTT.

The rearrangement uses TRBV13 and TRBJ2-1; tentatively, D is TRBD2 (5 bases). Trimming removed 5 bases at V and 4 bases at J, with 6 bases between. Germline values: CDR1 PRHDT, CDR2 FYEKMQ (reference sequence). This CDR3 spans 12 amino acids. The CDR3 loop reads CASSPGYNEQFF. The CDR3 nucleotides are TGTGCCAGCAGCCCGGGGTACAATGAGCAGTTCTTC.

This clone was picked up one time. The V and J genes are TRBV2 and TRBJ2-2, with 8 bases fitting TRBD1. Germline V CDR1 and CDR2: SNHLY, FYNNEI. V shed 5 bases, J shed 6 bases, and the junction held 5 bases outside the gene matches. CDR3 length: 14 residues. CDR3 in DNA: TGTGCCAGCAGTAAAGACAGGGGTCCCGGGGAGCTGTTTTTT. Amino acid sequence: CASSKDRGPGELFF.

This clone appeared once. The chain has TRBV5-1 and TRBJ1-3; D call uncertain. Trimming removed 2 bases at V and 4 bases at J, with 22 bases between. CDR1 is SGHRS, CDR2 YFSETQ, per germline. The CDR3 length is 18 residues. The CDR3 sequence: CASSLAALTKVGGNTIYF. The DNA for the CDR3 is TGCGCCAGCAGCTTAGCGGCTTTGACGAAGGTGGGAGGAAACACCATATATTTT.